One and the same sample provided the 10 T cell receptor beta chains below, sequenced in a study of vaccination effects on CD4 cells after COVID-19. No antigen has been assigned to these receptors. Using immunoSEQ multiplex PCR, the repertoire was profiled, and TCRdb retains in-frame clones only, with some absent. The data hold about 31,000 clones, with about 63% observed a single time. After expansion with viral peptide pools in the ViraFEST assay, antigen-specific CD4+ T cells were sequenced. Subsequent to a culture period of under 11 days, CD4+ T cells were isolated. Sequences were derived from CD4+ T cells from PBMCs cultured with HCoV-229E spike peptides, sampled before COVID-19 vaccination. The receptors originated from a human donor who received a COVID-19 vaccine.

The rearrangement joins TRBV15 to TRBJ1-4, with 8 bases aligning to TRBD1. Germline CDR1 is LNHNV and CDR2 is YYDKDF (reference sequence). The CDR3 extends over 15 amino acids. V was clipped by 6 bases and J by 8 bases; unmatched bases: 11. The DNA for the CDR3 is TGTGCCACCAGTAGACAGGGGACGCCCAGAGAAAAACTGTTTTTT. It encodes CATSRQGTPREKLFF.

This clone was seen a handful of times. This rearrangement joins TRBV5-1 to TRBJ2-7, with 7 positions matching TRBD2. Germline-derived CDR1 and CDR2 are SGHRS and YFSETQ. The CDR3 is 15 amino acids. The junction had 6 bases not matched to a gene; V was cut back by 0 bases and J by 3 bases. CDR3 nucleotides: TGCGCCAGCAGCTTGGAACCAGCGGGAATCTACGAGCAGTACTTC. Its translation: CASSLEPAGIYEQYF.

J is TRBJ2-2 and V is TRBV29-1; tentative D call: TRBD1 (5 bases). Per the germline V gene, CDR1 is SQVTM and CDR2 is ANQGSEA. This CDR3 has 14 residues. V was trimmed by 7 bases and J by 2 bases, leaving 14 bases between them. CDR3 residues: CSAAQGPNTGELFF. The CDR3 DNA reads as TGCAGCGCCGCGCAGGGTCCTAACACCGGGGAGCTGTTTTTT.

DNA of the CDR3: TGCGCCAGCAGCTCCGCCAATCTAGGTAGCGGGGAGCTGTTTTTT. Translating gives CASSSANLGSGELFF. The rearrangement links TRBV5-1 to TRBJ2-2; D unclear. Per the germline V gene, CDR1 is SGHRS and CDR2 is YFSETQ. The CDR3 has 15 residues. V lost 3 bases and J lost 7, with 16 bases in between.

The rearrangement uses TRBV19 and TRBJ2-1, with 11 nucleotides matching TRBD2. Trimming at V came to 5 bases and at J to 11 bases, leaving 14 bases not matched to a gene. Germline V CDR1 and CDR2: LNHDA, SQIVND (reference sequence). This CDR3 region has 16 residues. CDR3 region: CASSDLAGGAGEKQFF. For the CDR3, the DNA is TGTGCCAGTAGTGACCTAGCGGGAGGAGCCGGAGAAAAGCAGTTCTTC.

The chain employs TRBV5-4 and TRBJ1-4; a possible D gene is TRBD1 (6 bases). V shed 0 bases and J shed 5 bases, with 11 bases lying between them. Germline V gives CDR1 SGHNT, CDR2 YYREEE (reference sequence). The CDR3 runs 15 residues. The CDR3 sequence: CASSLAGQRNEKLFF. In DNA, the CDR3 is TGTGCCAGCAGCTTGGCTGGACAGAGGAATGAAAAACTGTTTTTT.

The V and J genes are TRBV6-5 and TRBJ2-5, with D perhaps given as TRBD1 or TRBD2 (7 bases each). Between the trimmed V and J ends, which lost 0 bases and 4 bases, there was a span of 15 bases. This CDR3 contains 16 residues. The germline CDR1 and CDR2 sequences are MNHEY and SVGAGI. The CDR3 DNA follows: TGTGCCAGCAGTTACTCTAGCAGGGGGAGGGGAGAGACCCAGTACTTC. It encodes CASSYSSRGRGETQYF.

J is TRBJ2-2 and V is TRBV19; D unresolved. The CDR3 consists of 16 residues. Germline-derived CDR1 and CDR2 are LNHDA and SQIVND (reference sequence). With 2 bases removed from V and 0 bases from J, the gap between germline ends came to 10 bases. CDR3 sequence reads: CASSIIPGSNTGELFF. The CDR3 DNA follows: TGTGCCAGTAGTATAATTCCAGGCTCGAACACCGGGGAGCTGTTTTTT.

V is TRBV5-6 and J is TRBJ2-7; a possible D gene is TRBD2 (6 bases). The CDR3 is 14 amino acids. Germline lookup yields CDR1 SGHDT and CDR2 YYEEEE. The V and J ends lost 2 bases and 9 bases respectively, with 18 bases between them. The CDR3 spells CASSLPSVRGGQYF. DNA for the CDR3: TGTGCCAGCAGCTTACCCTCCGTGCGGGGCGGGCAGTACTTC.

The gene calls are TRBV3-1 (or the pseudogene TRBV3-2) and TRBJ2-3; 8 positions match TRBD1. J lost 1 base, V lost 6 bases, and 6 bases had no gene match. CDR3 length: 15 residues. Germline V gene data show CDR1 as LGHDT and CDR2 as YNNKEL (reference sequence). The CDR3 reads CASRPGQGGTDTQYF. CDR3 coding DNA: TGTGCCAGCAGACCTGGACAGGGAGGCACAGATACGCAGTATTTT.